Listed below are T cell receptor beta chains from one sample, sequenced in a study of Ad26.COV2.S vaccination and SARS-CoV-2 variants. The protocol was immunoSEQ multiplex PCR, while the TCRdb copy is restricted to in-frame clones and leaves out a portion. The data contain 200,000 to 300,000 clones, approximately 88% of them singletons. The starting material was peripheral blood, obtained in a trial of Ad26.COV2.S vaccine versus placebo. These receptors were collected from a person between 18 and 59 years old who received the Ad26.COV2.S COVID-19 vaccine or a placebo. CDR3s include the opening cysteine and the closing phenylalanine or tryptophan. A D gene is named only where the DNA matches it firmly. The listing skips clone size in some rows; elsewhere it reads once, few, many or a size class.

D	size	V	J	DNA	CDR3
NA	NA	TRBV30	TRBJ1-5	TGTGCCTGGAGTGTAGGGGTCACGGCCCAGCATTTT	CAWSVGVTAQHF
NA	few	TRBV15	TRBJ1-5	TGTGCCACCAGCAGAATGAATCAGCCCCAGCATTTT	CATSRMNQPQHF
NA	NA	TRBV6-5	TRBJ2-1	TGTGCCAGCCAAGGTAGCTCCTACAATGAGCAGTTCTTC	CASQGSSYNEQFF
TRBD2	NA	TRBV28	TRBJ2-1	TGTGCCAGCAGCGTACAAGATACGGGGGGGCCGTACAATGAGCAGTTCTTC	CASSVQDTGGPYNEQFF
NA	once	TRBV4-1	TRBJ1-1	TGCGCCAGCAGCCCTCACCGGGCGGAGGGGCTCAACACTGAAGCTTTCTTT	CASSPHRAEGLNTEAFF
NA	NA	TRBV6-1	TRBJ1-1	TGTGCCAGCAGTGAAGGCGAGGGAGGTGAAGCTTTCTTT	CASSEGEGGEAFF
TRBD1	few	TRBV24-1	TRBJ2-1	TGTGCCACCAGTGATCCCGGACAGGGAACCTCCAATGAGCAGTTCTTC	CATSDPGQGTSNEQFF
NA	NA	TRBV28	TRBJ2-3	TGTGCCAGCAGTCCCATACCCTCGGATACGCAGTATTTT	CASSPIPSDTQYF
NA	few	TRBV28	TRBJ2-7	TGTGCCAGCAACCAACCCGGGCAAGAGCAGTACTTC	CASNQPGQEQYF
NA	once	TRBV7-2	TRBJ2-5	TGTGCCAGCAGCTTAGCGCACCCGGGGGCGCGGGAGGAGACCCAGTACTTC	CASSLAHPGAREETQYF
TRBD1	NA	TRBV11-2	TRBJ1-2	TGTGCCAGCAGCCCAGCAGGGGGGAACTATGGCTACACCTTC	CASSPAGGNYGYTF
NA	NA	TRBV9	TRBJ2-7	TGTGCCAGCAGCCCCCTGGGGAGCTCCTACGAGCAGTACTTC	CASSPLGSSYEQYF
NA	NA	TRBV28	TRBJ2-1	TGTGCCAGCCAGAAGAACACCGGGACGCAGGCCAATGAGCAGTTCTTC	CASQKNTGTQANEQFF
NA	few	TRBV3-1/TRBV3-2	TRBJ2-7	TGTGCCAGCAGCCAAGCAACACCGGGACAGGGAAAACAGACTAGCGGGTACGAGCAGTACTTC	CASSQATPGQGKQTSGYEQYF
NA	NA	TRBV7-2	TRBJ1-3	TGTGCCAGCAGCTTAATGGGAGGGGGGTACTCTGGAAACACCATATATTTT	CASSLMGGGYSGNTIYF
NA	NA	TRBV4-3	TRBJ2-7	TGCGCCAGCAGCCAAGATCGCAGCGGCTCCTACGAGCAGTACTTC	CASSQDRSGSYEQYF
NA	NA	TRBV4-1	TRBJ2-7	TGCGCCAGCAGCCACCCGACACTAGCTAGCGAGCAGTACTTC	CASSHPTLASEQYF
TRBD2	NA	TRBV7-3	TRBJ2-1	TGTGCCAGCAGCCCCGGACTAGCGGGAGTCTACAATGAGCAGTTCTTC	CASSPGLAGVYNEQFF
NA	once	TRBV5-6	TRBJ2-3	TGTGCCAGCAGCTTGAGAGGGCGCGTAGATACGCAGTATTTT	CASSLRGRVDTQYF
NA	NA	TRBV28	TRBJ1-2	TGTGCCAGCAGTTTGTCTCCGGGGGGGGTCCCCTATGGCTACACCTTC	CASSLSPGGVPYGYTF
NA	NA	TRBV4-3	TRBJ2-1	TGCGCCAGCAGCCAAGATCGTTCGGACCCCTTAATGTTCTTC	CASSQDRSDPLMFF
TRBD2	NA	TRBV11-1	TRBJ2-7	TGTGCCAGCAGCTTAGGGACTAGCGGATTCTACGAGCAGTACTTC	CASSLGTSGFYEQYF
TRBD1	NA	TRBV28	TRBJ1-3	TGTGCCAGCAAACCAGGGGGGTCTGGAAACACCATATATTTT	CASKPGGSGNTIYF
NA	NA	TRBV6-5	TRBJ1-3	TGTGCCAGCAGTCGAGACTCTGGAAACACCATATATTTT	CASSRDSGNTIYF
NA	NA	TRBV5-5	TRBJ2-5	TGTGCCAGCACCCACAGGGAAGAAGAGACCCAGTACTTC	CASTHREEETQYF
TRBD1	NA	TRBV2	TRBJ1-1	TGTGCCAGCAGCACAGGGGGGACTGAAGCTTTCTTT	CASSTGGTEAFF
TRBD2	NA	TRBV13	TRBJ2-3	TGTGCCAGCAGCCGGACTAGCGGGTATAGCACAGATACGCAGTATTTT	CASSRTSGYSTDTQYF
TRBD2	NA	TRBV2	TRBJ2-5	TGTGCCAGCAGTGACTTAGCGGGAGTAGGAACCCAGTACTTC	CASSDLAGVGTQYF
NA	NA	TRBV7-2	TRBJ2-7	TGTGCCAGCAGCTCCCAGGCCCTATCCTACGAGCAGTACTTC	CASSSQALSYEQYF